This TCR beta chain derives from a study of T cells in Graves' hyperthyroidism and ophthalmopathy. CDR3 size: 15 residues. V was shortened by 4 bases and J by 2 bases, with 15 bases between the two germline ends. Germline-derived CDR1 and CDR2 are SGHRS and YFSETQ. The investigators amplified TCR beta CDR3 regions from RNA transcripts. An initial round of RT-PCR targeting the TCR CDR3 relied on the HTBI primer set. TCRdb reprocessed the multiplex PCR reads via MiXCR and lists one record per CDR3 protein. The top ten clones hold 8.9% of a sample with hundreds of thousands of distinct CDR3 sequences, about 38% of them seen once. There are a few counts of this clonotype. In patients aged 18 to 65, hyperthyroidism was newly diagnosed, with duration under 2 months. Uncontrolled infection, other autoimmune disease, pregnancy or lactation led to exclusion.

The receptor was derived from a man between 18 and 29 years old with Graves' hyperthyroidism. The rearrangement joins TRBV5-1 to TRBJ2-5; no clear D gene. The source material was blood. CDR3 region: CASSPYDSRQETQYF. The DNA of the CDR3 is TGCGCCAGCAGCCCTTATGACTCGCGACAAGAGACCCAGTACTTC.